Below, 10 T cell receptor beta chains from the same sample are listed, as sequenced in a study of T cell changes during pregnancy in multiple sclerosis. Data came from immunoSEQ multiplex PCR; TCRdb stores just in-frame clones and leaves some out. The sample lists tens of thousands of clones; approximately 86% were seen once. The material was CD8+ T cells from peripheral blood mononuclear cells, obtained in the first trimester of pregnancy. The receptors shown here come from a female donor in good health, enrolled as a control in a pregnancy study.

The chain carries TRBV10-3 and TRBJ1-2; 7 nucleotides agree with TRBD1. This CDR3 comprises 15 residues. CDR1 is ENHRY and CDR2 is SYGVKD in the germline V gene. With 2 bases clipped from V and 3 bases from J, the junction kept 6 bases outside the gene matches. The CDR3 loop is CAISEEGTAYYGYTF. The DNA of the CDR3 is TGTGCCATCAGTGAGGAAGGGACAGCCTACTATGGCTACACCTTC.

The chain uses TRBV27 and TRBJ2-6; TRBD1 might be the D (5 bases). CDR3 length: 15 residues. CDR1 is MNHEY and CDR2 is SMNVEV in the germline V gene (reference sequence). Deletions cut 2 bases from V and 2 bases from J, with 7 bases between. CDR3 sequence reads: CASSLSRAGANVLTF. The CDR3 bases are TGTGCCAGCAGTTTAAGCAGGGCTGGGGCCAACGTCCTGACTTTC.

The chain recombines TRBV11-2 with TRBJ1-3; D gene ambiguous. Germline V CDR1 and CDR2: SGHAT, FQNNGV. The ends were cut back, 3 bases at V and 0 bases at J, with 9 bases in the middle. This CDR3 comprises 15 residues. CDR3 in DNA: TGTGCCAGCAGCTTGGCGGATTCCTCTGGAAACACCATATATTTT. Protein sequence: CASSLADSSGNTIYF. The variable domain in full, completed from reference TRBV11-2 and TRBJ1-3, reads EAGVAQSPRYKIIEKRQSVAFWCNPISGHATLYWYQQILGQGPKLLIQFQNNGVVDDSQLPKDRFSAERLKGVDSTLKIQPAKLEDSAVYLCASSLADSSGNTIYFGEGSWLTVV.

The V call is TRBV7-9, the J call TRBJ2-7, with D perhaps TRBD2 (5 bases). Germline V lookup: CDR1 SEHNR, CDR2 FQNEAQ (reference sequence). The CDR3 spans 12 residues. Trimming shortened V by 4 bases and J by 3 bases, and 7 bases separated the two germline ends. The DNA of the CDR3 is TGTGCCAGCAGCTCCGACTACTACGAGCAGTACTTC. Its protein product is CASSSDYYEQYF.

This clone was found once. This chain connects TRBV29-1 to TRBJ2-7; TRBD1 aligns across 10 bases. Trimming removed 6 bases from V and 4 bases from J; junction bases left unmatched: 9. Per the germline V gene, CDR1 is SQVTM and CDR2 is ANQGSEA. The CDR3 length is 14 residues. The CDR3 loop is CSVLGGQGIYEQYF. In DNA, the CDR3 is TGCAGCGTATTAGGGGGACAGGGGATTTACGAGCAGTACTTC.

The V and J genes are TRBV5-1 and TRBJ2-5; the D is unclear. V shed 0 bases and J shed 1 base, with 10 bases lying between them. CDR3 length: 15 residues. Germline CDR1 reads SGHRS; CDR2 reads YFSETQ. DNA for the CDR3: TGCGCCAGCAGCTTGGATGGAGCTTTCCAAGAGACCCAGTACTTC. Its protein product is CASSLDGAFQETQYF.

The chain couples TRBV28 to TRBJ2-7, with 9 bases fitting TRBD1. The CDR3 sequence is 16 residues long. Germline lookup yields CDR1 MDHEN and CDR2 SYDVKM. The V and J ends lost 6 bases and 7 bases, in that order; junction bases with no gene match: 16. CDR3 residues: CASRKWPGQGNSEQYF. DNA of the CDR3: TGTGCCAGCAGAAAGTGGCCGGGACAGGGTAATTCGGAGCAGTACTTC.

This clone appeared a few times. The chain uses TRBV28 and TRBJ1-1, with a weak D call TRBD1 (6 bases). The germline V gene has CDR1 MDHEN and CDR2 SYDVKM. V was trimmed by 6 bases and J by 2 bases, leaving 13 bases between them. This CDR3 has 14 residues. The CDR3 region is CASSSRDNNTEAFF. The CDR3 DNA is TGTGCCAGCAGCTCCCGGGACAACAACACTGAAGCTTTCTTT.

The chain joins TRBV5-6 to TRBJ2-7, with 13 bases that match TRBD2. V lost 3 bases, J lost 4 bases, and 7 bases stayed unmatched. This CDR3 comprises 16 residues. The V gene's germline CDR1 is SGHDT and CDR2 YYEEEE. The CDR3 bases are TGTGCCAGCAGCTCCGGACTAGCGGGAGTATTTTACGAGCAGTACTTC. This translates into CASSSGLAGVFYEQYF.

The V and J genes are TRBV27 and TRBJ1-1; 7 nucleotides match TRBD1. Looked up from germline, CDR1 is MNHEY and CDR2 is SMNVEV (reference sequence). Trimming removed 5 bases from V and 4 bases from J; junction bases left unmatched: 4. This CDR3 is built from 13 residues. The CDR3 sequence: CASSPGTATEAFF. The CDR3 coding sequence is TGTGCCAGCAGTCCAGGGACAGCCACTGAAGCTTTCTTT.